The 26 T cell receptor beta chains below come from one sample, sequenced in a study of CD8+ T cells in alopecia areata. The sequencing template was cDNA reverse transcribed from extracted RNA. This table comes from immunoSEQ multiplex PCR, and its TCRdb copy is limited to in-frame clones, with some not included. The data show around 200,000 clones, about 63% seen once. The sample consisted of CD4+ T cells sorted from blood, taken at week 0. The receptors originated from a human donor with alopecia areata.

This clone occurred a few times. V and J are TRBV6-5 and TRBJ2-3, with TRBD2 identical over 10 bases. This CDR3 spans 15 amino acids. J was trimmed by 5 bases and V by 4 bases; bases with no gene match: 6. The germline V gene encodes CDR1 MNHEY and CDR2 SVGAGI. CDR3 in amino acids: CASSWSGGAGDTQYF. CDR3 sequence (DNA): TGTGCCAGCAGTTGGAGCGGGGGGGCGGGAGATACGCAGTATTTT.

This clone came up once. The rearrangement uses TRBV7-2 and TRBJ1-1, with TRBD1 matching 7 bases. V shed 3 bases and J 2 bases; nucleotides not matched to a gene: 6. There are 15 residues in the CDR3. Per the germline V gene, CDR1 is SGHTA and CDR2 is FQGNSA. CDR3 loop: CASSLTRDSNTEAFF. DNA for the CDR3: TGTGCCAGCAGCTTGACCCGGGACAGCAACACTGAAGCTTTCTTT.

This clone appeared a few times. Compared with germline, one end of the junction differs, possibly owing to a read error. The V gene is TRBV13, the J gene TRBJ2-7; D possibly corresponds to TRBD2 (5 bases). Germline V gene lookup returns CDR1 PRHDT and CDR2 FYEKMQ (reference sequence). This CDR3 region has 11 residues. The CDR3 DNA sequence: TGTGCCAGCAGCCTAGGTGGACTCCCCCACTTC. This encodes CASSLGGLPHF.

A remark on this clone: The same CDR3 can be traced to other DNA sequences in this sample. The chain links TRBV11-2 to TRBJ1-1; no definite D call. Germline V gives CDR1 SGHAT, CDR2 FQNNGV. This CDR3 region has 14 residues. The V and J ends lost 0 bases and 0 bases respectively, with 5 bases between them. CDR3 in DNA: TGTGCCAGCAGCTTAGAGGGCTTGAACACTGAAGCTTTCTTT. This encodes CASSLEGLNTEAFF.

The rearrangement uses TRBV29-1 and TRBJ1-1, with D unresolved. The CDR3 sequence is 13 residues long. The V gene lost 1 base and the J gene lost 7 bases, with 13 bases spanning the gap. Germline V gene lookup returns CDR1 SQVTM and CDR2 ANQGSEA. The CDR3 is CSVEGRYPREAFF. The CDR3 coding sequence is TGCAGCGTTGAAGGACGATACCCCCGTGAAGCTTTCTTT.

V usage is TRBV19 and J usage is TRBJ2-1; 12 nucleotides agree with TRBD2. This CDR3 spans 15 amino acids. V gave up 4 bases and J gave up 9 bases; unmatched junction bases: 7. Per germline, CDR1 LNHDA and CDR2 SQIVND (reference sequence). CDR3 in amino acids: CASSTSSGGATEQFF. The CDR3 DNA reads TGTGCCAGTAGTACCTCTAGCGGGGGGGCCACTGAGCAGTTCTTC.

A note on this clone: The same CDR3 arises from other DNA sequences in this sample as well. This chain links TRBV30 with TRBJ1-1; D unresolved. CDR1 GTSNPN and CDR2 SVGIG come from the germline V gene (reference sequence). V lost 0 bases and J lost 1, with 6 bases in between. The CDR3 has 13 amino acids. DNA for the CDR3: TGTGCCTGGAGTGTCGCAGGGAACACTGAAGCTTTCTTT. Its protein product is CAWSVAGNTEAFF.

V and J are TRBV4-1 and TRBJ1-2; D not resolved. This CDR3 contains 13 residues. V dropped 1 base and J dropped 6 bases, with 9 bases sitting between them. Germline CDR1 is MGHRA and CDR2 is YSYEKL. DNA for the CDR3: TGCGCCAGCAGCCAAGTCTTCACGGATGGCTACACCTTC. It codes for CASSQVFTDGYTF.

V is TRBV29-1 and J is TRBJ1-5, with D perhaps TRBD1 (5 bases). This CDR3 has 12 amino acids. The V gene's germline CDR1 is SQVTM and CDR2 ANQGSEA. V lost 6 bases and J 5 bases, leaving 11 bases between the germline ends. CDR3 residues: CSVGHGDQPQHF. Here the CDR3 DNA reads TGCAGCGTCGGACATGGGGATCAGCCCCAGCATTTT.

The V and J genes are TRBV5-6 and TRBJ1-5; no clear D. CDR1 is SGHDT, CDR2 YYEEEE, per germline. V shed 7 bases and J shed 7 bases, with 24 bases lying between them. The CDR3 totals 16 residues. CDR3 coding DNA: TGTGCCAGCTCCCTAGCGTCATTCGGGGTTGGACAGCCCCAGCATTTT. Translation gives CASSLASFGVGQPQHF. The full variable domain, in which reference TRBV5-6 and TRBJ1-5 provide the parts outside the CDR3, is DAGVTQSPTHLIKTRGQQVTLRCSPKSGHDTVSWYQQALGQGPQFIFQYYEEEERQRGNFPDRFSGHQFPNYSSELNVNALLLGDSALYLCASSLASFGVGQPQHFGDGTRLSIL.

The chain has TRBV5-6 and TRBJ2-3; D gene unclear. The V gene lost 3 bases and the J gene lost 0 bases, with 17 bases spanning the gap. The length of the CDR3 is 17 residues. Germline loops: CDR1 SGHDT, CDR2 YYEEEE. This CDR3 reads CASSSWGSPLSTDTQYF. CDR3 nucleotide sequence: TGTGCCAGCAGCTCCTGGGGTAGCCCACTCAGCACAGATACGCAGTATTTT.

The chain has TRBV5-1 and TRBJ2-1, with TRBD2 identical over 9 bases. V was pared by 0 bases and J by 4 bases, with 5 bases of the junction left unmatched. The CDR3 totals 16 residues. Germline loops: CDR1 SGHRS, CDR2 YFSETQ. In DNA, the CDR3 is TGCGCCAGCAGCTTGGTTGCGACTAGCGGATACAATGAGCAGTTCTTC. Amino acids: CASSLVATSGYNEQFF.

This clone turned up a few times. The chain carries TRBV2 and TRBJ1-5, with D uncertain. The CDR3 contains 15 residues. Looked up from germline, CDR1 is SNHLY and CDR2 is FYNNEI. V was clipped by 6 bases and J by 0 bases, with 12 bases between them. The CDR3 is CASSAGPYSNQPQHF. The CDR3 bases are TGTGCCAGCAGCGCTGGACCTTATAGCAATCAGCCCCAGCATTTT.

The genes are TRBV2 and TRBJ2-7, with D possibly matching TRBD1 (6 bases). The ends were cut back, 8 bases at V and 1 base at J, with 12 bases in the middle. The CDR3 is 13 residues long. CDR1 is SNHLY and CDR2 is FYNNEI in the germline V gene. The CDR3 DNA sequence: TGTGCCAGCTGCACAGGGATTTCCTACGAGCAGTACTTC. This sequence encodes CASCTGISYEQYF.

This clone turned up a few times. The chain joins TRBV7-2 to TRBJ1-5; tentative D call: TRBD1 (5 bases). Deletions cut 8 bases from V and 3 bases from J, with 11 bases between. Germline assignment: CDR1 SGHTA and CDR2 FQGNSA. CDR3 length: 13 amino acids. Here the CDR3 reads CASLSGTNQPQHF. In nucleotides, the CDR3 is TGTGCCAGCCTCTCCGGGACCAATCAGCCCCAGCATTTT.

The chain recombines TRBV7-2 with TRBJ1-1; D call uncertain. The length of the CDR3 is 13 residues. Trimming removed 1 base at V and 4 bases at J, with 7 bases between. CDR1 is SGHTA, CDR2 FQGNSA, per germline. The CDR3 protein is CASSLGTGTEAFF. The DNA for the CDR3 is TGTGCCAGCAGCTTAGGGACGGGCACTGAAGCTTTCTTT.

The V and J genes are TRBV5-1 and TRBJ1-2; no reliable D call. Germline CDR1 SGHRS, CDR2 YFSETQ. The ends were cut back, 4 bases at V and 4 bases at J, with 11 bases in the middle. The CDR3 is 13 amino acids. The CDR3 spells CASSKTAGYGYTF. The CDR3 DNA sequence: TGCGCCAGCAGCAAGACGGCCGGCTATGGCTACACCTTC.

The genes are TRBV30 and TRBJ1-6; D possibly corresponds to TRBD1 (6 bases). CDR3 length: 13 amino acids. Deletions cut 5 bases from V and 4 bases from J, with 9 bases between. The germline V gene has CDR1 GTSNPN and CDR2 SVGIG (reference sequence). Here the CDR3 DNA reads TGTGCCTGGGCTCAGGGGTATAATTCACCCCTCCACTTT. This sequence encodes CAWAQGYNSPLHF. Complete variable domain (other parts from reference TRBV30 and TRBJ1-6): SQTIHQWPATLVQPVGSPLSLECTVEGTSNPNLYWYRQAAGRGLQLLFYSVGIGQISSEVPQNLSASRPQDRQFILSSKKLLLSDSGFYLCAWAQGYNSPLHFGNGTRLTVT.

The sample holds a few counts of this clone. This chain links TRBV9 with TRBJ1-1; D possibly corresponds to TRBD1 (5 bases). Trimming cost V 3 bases and J 0 bases, with 9 bases left between them. The CDR3 contains 14 residues. The V gene's germline CDR1 is SGDLS and CDR2 YYNGEE. CDR3 protein: CASSATTVNTEAFF. The DNA for the CDR3 is TGTGCCAGCAGCGCTACGACAGTGAACACTGAAGCTTTCTTT.

Worth noting for this clone: Other nucleotide sequences from this sample produce the same CDR3. This rearrangement joins TRBV20-1 to TRBJ2-3, with D uncertain. The CDR3 is 11 amino acids. V lost 3 bases to trimming and J lost 6 bases, with 7 bases between them. Germline V gives CDR1 DFQATT, CDR2 SNEGSKA (reference sequence). CDR3 in amino acids: CSARSGDTQYF. CDR3 DNA sequence: TGCAGTGCTAGGTCTGGGGATACGCAGTATTTT.

This clone was detected only a few times. This chain connects TRBV30 to TRBJ2-3; 8 nucleotides match TRBD1. The trim removed 2 bases at V and 4 bases at J, leaving 5 bases unmatched. Germline V gene data show CDR1 as GTSNPN and CDR2 as SVGIG (reference sequence). The CDR3 totals 14 residues. CDR3: CAWSPDRASDTQYF. In nucleotides, the CDR3 is TGTGCCTGGAGTCCGGACAGGGCGTCAGATACGCAGTATTTT.

The rearrangement links TRBV30 to TRBJ2-3, with D uncertain. The germline CDR1 and CDR2 sequences are GTSNPN and SVGIG (reference sequence). Trimming took 1 base from V and 5 from J, leaving 7 bases between them. The CDR3 loop spans 12 amino acids. The chain's CDR3 is CAWSANRDTQYF. DNA for the CDR3: TGTGCCTGGAGTGCGAACAGAGATACGCAGTATTTT.

This clone was detected a few times. This chain joins TRBV29-1 and TRBJ2-5; TRBD1 or TRBD2 may be the D gene (6 bases each). The CDR3 sequence is 13 residues long. Germline lookup yields CDR1 SQVTM and CDR2 ANQGSEA. V was trimmed by 4 bases and J by 1 base, leaving 10 bases between them. This chain's CDR3 is CSVGRGRQETQYF. The CDR3 nucleotides are TGCAGCGTTGGCCGGGGGCGCCAAGAGACCCAGTACTTC. Looking up the rest from reference TRBV29-1 and TRBJ2-5 gives the full variable domain: SAVISQKPSRDICQRGTSLTIQCQVDSQVTMMFWYRQQPGQSLTLIATANQGSEATYESGFVIDKFPISRPNLTFSTLTVSNMSPEDSSIYLCSVGRGRQETQYFGPGTRLLVL.

This chain connects TRBV7-9 to TRBJ2-3; D ambiguous. Trimming stripped 5 bases from V and 6 bases from J, with 6 bases between. This CDR3 spans 11 amino acids. The germline gives CDR1 SEHNR, CDR2 FQNEAQ (reference sequence). The CDR3 nucleotides read TGTGCCAGCAGCCTCTCGGATACGCAGTATTTT. This translates into CASSLSDTQYF.

The rearrangement joins TRBV29-1 to TRBJ1-4; D is possibly TRBD1 (5 bases). The V end was cut by 4 bases, the J end by 8 bases, with 11 bases between. Germline CDR1 and CDR2: SQVTM and ANQGSEA. This CDR3 comprises 12 residues. The CDR3 loop reads CSVAREGEKLFF. The CDR3 nucleotides are TGCAGCGTTGCCAGGGAAGGGGAAAAACTGTTTTTT.

This clone was recorded at least ten times. The V gene is TRBV5-1, the J gene TRBJ1-2; D unresolved. The CDR3 is made up of 13 amino acids. The germline V gene has CDR1 SGHRS and CDR2 YFSETQ. The V and J ends lost 4 bases and 8 bases respectively, with 15 bases between them. CDR3: CASSTDEPRGYTF. CDR3 sequence (DNA): TGCGCCAGCAGCACTGACGAACCTCGGGGCTACACCTTC.